A single sample gave rise to the 5 T cell receptor beta chains below, sequenced in a study of T cell responses to AZD1222 COVID-19 vaccine. Using immunoSEQ multiplex PCR, the repertoire was profiled, and TCRdb retains in-frame clones only, with some absent. This table has around 120,000 clones, 70% to 90% appearing once. The sequences come from peripheral blood, collected on day 0 of AZD1222 vaccination. The source of these receptors is an adult in good health.

The chain joins TRBV7-3 to TRBJ2-1; TRBD1 matches at 9 bases. CDR3 length: 16 residues. In germline, CDR1 is SGHTA, CDR2 FQGTGA. The V and J ends lost 1 base and 5 bases, in that order; junction bases with no gene match: 6. The CDR3 region has the DNA TGTGCCAGCAGCTTAAACCGGGACAGGGCAGACAATGAGCAGTTCTTC. This sequence encodes CASSLNRDRADNEQFF.

This clone was found once. The V call is TRBV19, the J call TRBJ1-6; unclear D gene. Deletions cut 9 bases from V and 3 bases from J, with 12 bases between. CDR3 length equals 14 residues. Germline-derived CDR1 and CDR2 are LNHDA and SQIVND (reference sequence). CDR3 bases: TGTGCCAGCCGCGGGGATGTCTATAATTCACCCCTCCACTTT. Amino acid sequence: CASRGDVYNSPLHF. Full variable domain (remainder filled in from reference TRBV19 and TRBJ1-6): DGGITQSPKYLFRKEGQNVTLSCEQNLNHDAMYWYRQDPGQGLRLIYYSQIVNDFQKGDIAEGYSVSREKKESFPLTVTSAQKNPTAFYLCASRGDVYNSPLHFGNGTRLTVT.

V gene TRBV6-5 combines with J gene TRBJ1-2; unclear D gene. Trimming stripped 6 bases from V and 4 bases from J, with 12 bases between. This CDR3 is 13 amino acids long. Germline V lookup: CDR1 MNHEY, CDR2 SVGAGI. In nucleotides, the CDR3 is TGTGCCAGCAGCTCCTTGGGAACCTATGGCTACACCTTC. Translated: CASSSLGTYGYTF.

Details on this clone: At one boundary the junction diverges from the germline segment, which might be a read error. The rearrangement uses TRBV18 and TRBJ1-2, with 7 bases identical to TRBD1. The CDR3 sequence is 13 residues long. Per germline, CDR1 KGHSH and CDR2 LQKENI. The CDR3 DNA reads as TGTGCCAGCTCAGGACAGGACAGTCTCCTCTCCCGATTC. Its protein is CASSGQDSLLSRF.

This chain joins TRBV2 and TRBJ1-4; D is ambiguous. This CDR3 is built from 13 residues. Per germline, CDR1 SNHLY and CDR2 FYNNEI. The V end was cut by 3 bases, the J end by 7 bases, with 9 bases between. CDR3: CASSEYSFEKLFF. CDR3 DNA sequence: TGTGCCAGCAGTGAGTACAGCTTTGAAAAACTGTTTTTT.